This T cell receptor beta chain stems from a study of T cell responses to AZD1222 COVID-19 vaccine. Regarding the study as a whole: Nearly half of spike-specific TCRs reportedly go after variant regions that carry no mutations. The study sampled repertoires only after the peak T cell response. Baseline antibody screening turned up just a handful of seropositive AZD1222 recipients.

This clone has just one count. Its antigen remains unidentified. Sequenced by immunoSEQ multiplex PCR; TCRdb stores in-frame clones only, minus some. This sample has about 140,000 clones; 85% to 95% occur once, and the top ten carry 3% to 4%. Deletions cut 3 bases from V and 4 bases from J, with 15 bases between. This CDR3 is built from 15 residues. Per the germline V gene, CDR1 is KGHSH and CDR2 is LQKENI. Pooling covered second doses at about 4 or about 12 weeks. The TCR comes from an adult who received the AZD1222 COVID-19 vaccine. The chain recombines TRBV18 with TRBJ1-1; D is undetermined. Sequencing was performed on peripheral blood, taken 28 days after the second AZD1222 dose. CDR3 amino acids: CASSPLLGEGTEAFF. CDR3 sequence (DNA): TGTGCCAGCTCACCGCTACTCGGGGAAGGCACTGAAGCTTTCTTT.